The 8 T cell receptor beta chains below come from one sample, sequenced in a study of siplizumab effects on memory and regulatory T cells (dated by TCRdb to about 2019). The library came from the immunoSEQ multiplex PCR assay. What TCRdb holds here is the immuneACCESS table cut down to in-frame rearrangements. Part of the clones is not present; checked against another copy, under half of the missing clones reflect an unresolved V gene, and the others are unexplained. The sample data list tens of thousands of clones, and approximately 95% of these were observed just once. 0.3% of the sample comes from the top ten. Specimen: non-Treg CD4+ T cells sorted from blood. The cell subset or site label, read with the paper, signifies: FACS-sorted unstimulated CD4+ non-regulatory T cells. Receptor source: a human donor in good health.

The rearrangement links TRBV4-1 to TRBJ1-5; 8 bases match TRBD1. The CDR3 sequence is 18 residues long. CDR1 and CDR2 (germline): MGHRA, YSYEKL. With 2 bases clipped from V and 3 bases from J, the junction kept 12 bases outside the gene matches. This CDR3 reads CASSQNLGRTGYNQPQHF. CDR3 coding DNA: TGCGCCAGCAGCCAAAATCTTGGGAGGACAGGGTACAATCAGCCCCAGCATTTT.

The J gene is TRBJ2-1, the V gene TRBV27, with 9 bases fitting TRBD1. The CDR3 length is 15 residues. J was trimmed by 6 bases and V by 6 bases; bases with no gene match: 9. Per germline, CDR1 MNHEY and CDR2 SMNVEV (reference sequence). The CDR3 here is CASSPYRDRANEQFF. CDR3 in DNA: TGTGCCAGCAGCCCTTACCGGGACAGGGCCAATGAGCAGTTCTTC.

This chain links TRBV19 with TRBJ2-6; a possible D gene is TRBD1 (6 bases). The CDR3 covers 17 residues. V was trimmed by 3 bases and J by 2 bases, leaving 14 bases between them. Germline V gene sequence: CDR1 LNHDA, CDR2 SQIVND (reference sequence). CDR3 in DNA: TGTGCCAGTAGTATCCGCCTGGGGGCTCCTGGGGCCAACGTCCTGACTTTC. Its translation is CASSIRLGAPGANVLTF. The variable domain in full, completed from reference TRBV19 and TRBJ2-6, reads DGGITQSPKYLFRKEGQNVTLSCEQNLNHDAMYWYRQDPGQGLRLIYYSQIVNDFQKGDIAEGYSVSREKKESFPLTVTSAQKNPTAFYLCASSIRLGAPGANVLTFGAGSRLTVL.

CDR3 protein: CASSDGGASGFQETQYF. The DNA of the CDR3 is TGTGCCAGCAGCGATGGGGGAGCGAGCGGCTTCCAAGAGACCCAGTACTTC. This chain connects TRBV9 to TRBJ2-5, with D perhaps given as TRBD1 or TRBD2 (5 bases each). CDR3 length: 17 residues. The germline V gene encodes CDR1 SGDLS and CDR2 YYNGEE. V was trimmed by 3 bases and J by 1 base, leaving 19 bases between them.

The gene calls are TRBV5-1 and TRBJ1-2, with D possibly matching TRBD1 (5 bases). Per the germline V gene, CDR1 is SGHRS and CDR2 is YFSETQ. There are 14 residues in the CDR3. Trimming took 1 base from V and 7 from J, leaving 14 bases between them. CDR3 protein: CASSLSLGEIGYTF. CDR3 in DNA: TGCGCCAGCAGCTTGAGTTTAGGGGAGATTGGCTACACCTTC.

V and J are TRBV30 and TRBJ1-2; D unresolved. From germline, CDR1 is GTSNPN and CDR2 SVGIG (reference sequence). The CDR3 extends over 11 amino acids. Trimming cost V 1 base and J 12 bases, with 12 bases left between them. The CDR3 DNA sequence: TGTGCCTGGAGTGGGACCGAGTTGCACACCTTC. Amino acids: CAWSGTELHTF.

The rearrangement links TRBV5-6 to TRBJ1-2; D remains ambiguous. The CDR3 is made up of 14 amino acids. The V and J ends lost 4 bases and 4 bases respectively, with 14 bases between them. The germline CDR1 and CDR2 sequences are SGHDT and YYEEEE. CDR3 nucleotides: TGTGCCAGCAGCCATTATTATGTACCCTATGGCTACACCTTC. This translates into CASSHYYVPYGYTF.

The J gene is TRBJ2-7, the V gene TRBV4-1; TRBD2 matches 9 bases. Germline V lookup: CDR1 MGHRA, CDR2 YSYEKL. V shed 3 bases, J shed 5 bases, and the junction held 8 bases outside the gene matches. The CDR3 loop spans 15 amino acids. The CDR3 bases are TGCGCCAGCAGCCAGTGGACTAGCGCAATCGACGAGCAGTACTTC. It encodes CASSQWTSAIDEQYF.